Listed below are T cell receptor beta chains from one sample, sequenced in a study of CD8+ T cells in alopecia areata. Assay used: immunoSEQ multiplex PCR; TCRdb lists only in-frame clones, some missing. Of about 210,000 clones listed, 40% to 55% are singletons. The specimen comprised CD4+ T cells sorted from blood, sampled at approximately week 39, from a patient treated with tofacitinib. The receptor set was obtained from a human donor with alopecia areata. Both conserved end residues are part of each CDR3. D genes are given only for firm matches. Rows may omit the clone size; those that give it use once, few, many or a size class.

cdr3_nt | cdr3_aa | v_call | clone_size | j_call | d_call
TGTGCCAGCAGTGGTCCCCACGCAACAGGGGAGGTCTATGGCTACACCTTC | CASSGPHATGEVYGYTF | TRBV25-1 | - | TRBJ1-2 | TRBD1
TGTGCCAGCAGCGCCCTAAACTATGGCTACACCTTC | CASSALNYGYTF | TRBV9 | - | TRBJ1-2 | -
TGTGCCTGGAGTGCGGGAAGGATCGGGGAGACCCAGTACTTC | CAWSAGRIGETQYF | TRBV30 | - | TRBJ2-5 | -
TGCGCCAGCAGTCAAGCCGGACTAGCGGGAGGCTATGAGCAGTTCTTC | CASSQAGLAGGYEQFF | TRBV23-1 | few | TRBJ2-1 | TRBD2
TGTGCCAGCAGCGGGTCAGGAGGGGACCGGTCCACAGATACGCAGTATTTT | CASSGSGGDRSTDTQYF | TRBV9 | - | TRBJ2-3 | -
TGTGCCAGCTCCTACCGGCGCTACAATGAGCAGTTCTTC | CASSYRRYNEQFF | TRBV7-2 | - | TRBJ2-1 | -
TGTGCCAGCAGCTTAGTCCGACAGATCTCTGGAAACACCATATATTTT | CASSLVRQISGNTIYF | TRBV7-2 | - | TRBJ1-3 | -
TGTGCCAGCAGCCGACTTCTTCAAGAGACCCAGTACTTC | CASSRLLQETQYF | TRBV5-4 | - | TRBJ2-5 | -
TGCGCCAGCAGCTATACCTCGGGACAGGGTCTCAATGAGCAGTTCTTC | CASSYTSGQGLNEQFF | TRBV5-1 | few | TRBJ2-1 | TRBD1
TGTGCCAGCAGCTTAGTCTACCAAGAGACCCAGTACTTC | CASSLVYQETQYF | TRBV7-9 | few | TRBJ2-5 | -
TGTGCCAGCAGTTATGGAGGGGATAGCAATCAGCCCCAGCATTTT | CASSYGGDSNQPQHF | TRBV6-6 | few | TRBJ1-5 | -
TGCAGTGCTAGGTCCCACGAGCAGTACTTC | CSARSHEQYF | TRBV20-1 | - | TRBJ2-7 | -
TGTGCCTGGAGTGATTTGGGGGCTCCGGGGTCTTATGGCTACACCTTC | CAWSDLGAPGSYGYTF | TRBV30 | - | TRBJ1-2 | -
TGTGCCAGCAGTTTACCGAGACAAGGATATGGCTACACCTTC | CASSLPRQGYGYTF | TRBV28 | few | TRBJ1-2 | -
TGTGCCAGCAGCACCAGACGGCAGGGCTATGGCTACACCTTC | CASSTRRQGYGYTF | TRBV7-2 | once | TRBJ1-2 | -
TGCGCCAGTGGCCCGGGACAGGGGAACGAGCAGTACTTC | CASGPGQGNEQYF | TRBV5-1 | - | TRBJ2-7 | TRBD1
TGCGCCAGCAGTGAGATGGGGGAAACTGGTGGCTACACCTTC | CASSEMGETGGYTF | TRBV10-2 | - | TRBJ1-2 | -
TGTGCCAGCAGCCCCACGGGGTCTGGAAACACCATATATTTT | CASSPTGSGNTIYF | TRBV6-1 | - | TRBJ1-3 | -
TGTGCCAGCAGTGGACAGGGGGCTCCGGGGACTGAAGCTTTCTTT | CASSGQGAPGTEAFF | TRBV2 | - | TRBJ1-1 | TRBD1
TGTGCCAGTAGTCTAATCGGGGCCAACGTCCTGACTTTC | CASSLIGANVLTF | TRBV19 | - | TRBJ2-6 | -
TGTGCCAGCAGCTTAGTCTCCGGGGGAGGGACTGAAGCTTTCTTT | CASSLVSGGGTEAFF | TRBV7-2 | - | TRBJ1-1 | -
TGTGCCAGCAGCCAAAGGGGGCCAAGAGCAGATACGCAGTATTTT | CASSQRGPRADTQYF | TRBV14 | - | TRBJ2-3 | TRBD1
TGCGCCAGCAGCCAAGCTTGGCCGGAGCATCAGCCCCAGCATTTT | CASSQAWPEHQPQHF | TRBV4-1 | - | TRBJ1-5 | -
TGTGCCAGCAGCGTTATCCAGGGAGCCGAGCAGTACTTC | CASSVIQGAEQYF | TRBV9 | - | TRBJ2-7 | -
TGTGCCAGCAGTGATCCTCGAGGGGCCTTGGCGGACGAGCAGTACTTC | CASSDPRGALADEQYF | TRBV28 | - | TRBJ2-7 | -
TGTGCCAGCAGTTTATCCAAGGGTTCTAGCGGGATAGAGACCCAGTACTTC | CASSLSKGSSGIETQYF | TRBV27 | - | TRBJ2-5 | TRBD2
TGTGCCAGCAGCTTAGGGCCGGGAGGGCCCGCGAACACCGGGGAGCTGTTTTTT | CASSLGPGGPANTGELFF | TRBV7-2 | - | TRBJ2-2 | TRBD2
TGTGCCAGCAGCCCCTCCGGGGATCGCGAGCAGTTCTTC | CASSPSGDREQFF | TRBV7-9 | - | TRBJ2-1 | -
TGTGCCAGCTCACCGGGAAGGAGCAATCAGCCCCAGCATTTT | CASSPGRSNQPQHF | TRBV18 | - | TRBJ1-5 | -
TGTGCCTGGAGTTTTCCCACCTCAGGAGGCTACACCTTC | CAWSFPTSGGYTF | TRBV30 | - | TRBJ1-2 | -
TGTGCCAGCAGCGAAGGGACTAGCGGGATTTACAATGAGCAGTTCTTC | CASSEGTSGIYNEQFF | TRBV9 | - | TRBJ2-1 | TRBD2
TGTGCCAGCATGACAGGGGTCTCACTGGGAGCCAAAAACATTCAGTACTTC | CASMTGVSLGAKNIQYF | TRBV2 | - | TRBJ2-4 | TRBD1
TGTGCCATCAGTAAGGGGACAGGGAACGTCCTGACTTTC | CAISKGTGNVLTF | TRBV10-3 | few | TRBJ2-6 | TRBD1
TGTGCCAGCACCGCGTGGACAGCTAAAGCGTACACCTTC | CASTAWTAKAYTF | TRBV28 | many | TRBJ1-2 | -
TGTGCCAGCAGCCAAGGAAACGGACGCTCTGGGGCCAACGTCCTGACTTTC | CASSQGNGRSGANVLTF | TRBV4-2 | few | TRBJ2-6 | -
TGTGCCACCCTGGTGGGGGTAGGCATTCAGTACTTC | CATLVGVGIQYF | TRBV2 | few | TRBJ2-4 | -
TGCAGCGGGAAGGGACTAGCGGGAGGGCCAAGCGTAACGGAAGGGTACCGCACAGATACGCAGTATTTT | CSGKGLAGGPSVTEGYRTDTQYF | TRBV29-1 | - | TRBJ2-3 | TRBD2
TGTGCCAGCTCACCATCGGGTAGCGGGAGCGGCTACGAGCAGTACTTC | CASSPSGSGSGYEQYF | TRBV18 | - | TRBJ2-7 | TRBD2
TGCAGCGCCCCGGGAGGACAGGGCGGAATGAACACTGAAGCTTTCTTT | CSAPGGQGGMNTEAFF | TRBV29-1 | once | TRBJ1-1 | TRBD1
TGCAGCGTTGGGGGCACAGATACGCAGTATTTT | CSVGGTDTQYF | TRBV29-1 | few | TRBJ2-3 | -
TGCAGCGCAAGACAGGGAGGAGAGACCCAGTACTTC | CSARQGGETQYF | TRBV29-1 | - | TRBJ2-5 | -
TGTGCCACCAGCAGAGATCTGGGACTAGCGGGAGGACAAGAGACCCAGTACTTC | CATSRDLGLAGGQETQYF | TRBV15 | few | TRBJ2-5 | TRBD2